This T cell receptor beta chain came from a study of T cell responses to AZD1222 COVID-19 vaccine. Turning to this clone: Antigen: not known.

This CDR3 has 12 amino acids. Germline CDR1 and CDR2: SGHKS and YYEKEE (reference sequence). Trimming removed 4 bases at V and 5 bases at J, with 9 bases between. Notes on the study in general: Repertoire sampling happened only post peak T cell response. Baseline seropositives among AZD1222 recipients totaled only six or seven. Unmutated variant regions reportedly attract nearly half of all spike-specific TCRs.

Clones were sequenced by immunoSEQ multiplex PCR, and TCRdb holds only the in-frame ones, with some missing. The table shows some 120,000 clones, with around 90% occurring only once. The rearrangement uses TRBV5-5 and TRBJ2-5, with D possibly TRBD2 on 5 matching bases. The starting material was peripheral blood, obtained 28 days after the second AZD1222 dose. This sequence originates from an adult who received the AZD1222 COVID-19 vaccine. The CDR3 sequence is CASSTRGETQYF. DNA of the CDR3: TGTGCCAGCAGCACACGAGGGGAGACCCAGTACTTC. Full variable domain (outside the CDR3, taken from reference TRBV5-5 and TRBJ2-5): DAGVTQSPTHLIKTRGQQVTLRCSPISGHKSVSWYQQVLGQGPQFIFQYYEKEERGRGNFPDRFSARQFPNYSSELNVNALLLGDSALYLCASSTRGETQYFGPGTRLLVL.